The 14 T cell receptor beta chains in this list originate from one sample, sequenced in a study of blood T cell repertoires in COVID-19. The assay was immunoSEQ multiplex PCR, and TCRdb's table has in-frame clones only and misses some. The repertoire holds around 240,000 clones, with 83% as singletons. Specimen: peripheral blood. The origin of the receptors is a woman aged 45-60 years with acute or convalescent COVID-19.

This clone was seen at least ten times. V usage is TRBV19 and J usage is TRBJ1-1; D uncertain. The CDR3 sequence is 13 residues long. The germline V and J ends were trimmed by 9 bases and 2 bases, with 13 bases remaining between them. The germline V gene encodes CDR1 LNHDA and CDR2 SQIVND (reference sequence). The CDR3 DNA follows: TGTGCCAGCGCAGCGCTTCGCAACACTGAAGCTTTCTTT. Residues: CASAALRNTEAFF.

The gene calls are TRBV3-1 (or the pseudogene TRBV3-2) and TRBJ2-7, with 9 bases that match TRBD2. Germline loops: CDR1 LGHDT, CDR2 YNNKEL (reference sequence). Trimming took 6 bases from V and 4 from J; bases not matched to a gene: 10. The CDR3 totals 15 residues. CDR3 region: CASRSGLAAGYEQYF. DNA for the CDR3: TGTGCCAGCAGGTCGGGACTAGCAGCGGGTTACGAGCAGTACTTC.

This chain joins TRBV25-1 and TRBJ2-3; possible D gene TRBD1, 6 bases. The CDR3 is 16 residues long. V lost 1 base and J lost 1, with 12 bases in between. Per the germline V gene, CDR1 is MGHDK and CDR2 is SYGVNS. CDR3 protein: CASSELGSGGTDTQYF. The DNA of the CDR3 is TGTGCCAGCAGTGAATTAGGGTCAGGGGGCACAGATACGCAGTATTTT. Full variable domain (rest looked up from reference TRBV25-1 and TRBJ2-3): EADIYQTPRYLVIGTGKKITLECSQTMGHDKMYWYQQDPGMELHLIHYSYGVNSTEKGDLSSESTVSRIRTEHFPLTLESARPSHTSQYLCASSELGSGGTDTQYFGPGTRLTVL.

This clone was counted once. The chain uses TRBV7-3 and TRBJ2-3; TRBD1 is a possible D gene (7 bases). Germline loops: CDR1 SGHTA, CDR2 FQGTGA. The V and J ends lost 5 bases and 0 bases respectively, with 18 bases between them. The length of the CDR3 is 17 residues. CDR3 sequence: CASSQGGGTPSTDTQYF. Here the CDR3 DNA reads TGTGCCAGCAGCCAAGGGGGCGGGACCCCGAGCACAGATACGCAGTATTTT.

The V call is TRBV18, the J call TRBJ2-7, with 9 bases lining up with TRBD1. The germline CDR1 and CDR2 sequences are KGHSH and LQKENI. This CDR3 spans 15 amino acids. With 6 bases clipped from V and 2 bases from J, the junction kept 8 bases outside the gene matches. CDR3 coding DNA: TGTGCCAGCTCGGAGGGACAGGGACGAACCTACGAGCAGTACTTC. Its protein is CASSEGQGRTYEQYF.

The chain links TRBV28 to TRBJ2-2, with 9 bases aligning to TRBD2. Germline values: CDR1 MDHEN, CDR2 SYDVKM. This CDR3 has 15 amino acids. Unmatched junction bases numbered 8, after V lost 5 bases and J lost 7 bases. CDR3 residues: CASSPRLAGNGELFF. DNA for the CDR3: TGTGCCAGCAGTCCCAGGCTAGCGGGGAACGGGGAGCTGTTTTTT. The whole variable domain, remainder taken from reference TRBV28 and TRBJ2-2, is DVKVTQSSRYLVKRTGEKVFLECVQDMDHENMFWYRQDPGLGLRLIYFSYDVKMKEKGDIPEGYSVSREKKERFSLILESASTNQTSMYLCASSPRLAGNGELFFGEGSRLTVL.

About this clone itself: The junction does not match germline at one end; this may be a read error. J is TRBJ2-1 and V is TRBV7-9, with 11 bases aligning to TRBD2. The CDR3 covers 14 residues. The germline V gene has CDR1 SEHNR and CDR2 FQNEAQ (reference sequence). CDR3 in DNA: TGTGCCAGCAGCCTAGCGGGAGGTCGCAATGAGCAGTTCTTC. Residues: CASSLAGGRNEQFF. Based on the CDR3 plus reference TRBV7-9 and TRBJ2-1, the full variable domain is DTGVSQNPRHKITKRGQNVTFRCDPISEHNRLYWYRQTLGQGPEFLTYFQNEAQLEKSRLLSDRFSAERPKGSFSTLEIQRTEQGDSAMYLCASSLAGGRNEQFFGPGTRLTVL.

This sequence joins TRBV18 and TRBJ2-7; 14 nucleotides line up with TRBD2. Trimming cost V 4 bases and J 2 bases; bases outside gene matches: 4. Germline V gives CDR1 KGHSH, CDR2 LQKENI. CDR3 length equals 16 residues. CDR3 bases: TGTGCCAGCTCACAAGGGACTAGCGGGGGACCCTACGAGCAGTACTTC. Translating it yields CASSQGTSGGPYEQYF.

The chain employs TRBV6-1 and TRBJ1-3, with TRBD1 as a possible D gene (5 bases). Germline assignment: CDR1 MNHNS and CDR2 SASEGT. Deletions cut 4 bases from V and 0 bases from J, with 13 bases between. The CDR3 has 16 residues. The DNA of the CDR3 is TGTGCCAGCAGTGGGGGGGGAGCGGCCTCTGGAAACACCATATATTTT. Translated: CASSGGGAASGNTIYF.

The chain uses TRBV6-2 or TRBV6-3 and TRBJ2-7; unclear D gene. The germline gives CDR1 MNHEY, CDR2 SVGEGT. The CDR3 has 11 amino acids. V dropped 3 bases and J dropped 5 bases, with 5 bases sitting between them. CDR3 nucleotides: TGTGCCAGCAGTTATCAGAACGAGCAGTACTTC. Protein: CASSYQNEQYF.

This clone was seen a handful of times. The J gene is TRBJ1-2, the V gene TRBV4-1, with D unclear. Germline V gene lookup returns CDR1 MGHRA and CDR2 YSYEKL. This CDR3 is built from 16 residues. Trimming left V 6 bases short and J 4 bases short, with 21 bases between. The CDR3: CASSQPNEVYFYGYTF. The CDR3 bases are TGCGCCAGCAGTCAACCTAACGAGGTGTACTTCTATGGCTACACCTTC.

CDR3: CASSITGGLETQYF. In DNA, the CDR3 is TGTGCCAGCAGCATAACGGGGGGGCTGGAGACCCAGTACTTC. This chain joins TRBV9 and TRBJ2-5, with TRBD2 identical over 8 bases. V dropped 4 bases and J dropped 5; count of bases not matched to a gene: 7. Germline CDR1 SGDLS, CDR2 YYNGEE. This CDR3 contains 14 residues.

The V gene is TRBV12-5, the J gene TRBJ2-2, with 7 bases lining up with TRBD2. The CDR3 length is 18 residues. The V segment lost 4 bases and the J segment 4 bases; nucleotides outside the gene matches: 15. Germline V gene lookup returns CDR1 LGHNT and CDR2 FRNRAP. DNA for the CDR3: TGTGCTAGTGGTTCCCATCCGGGGGACGGGAGGCCCACCGGGGAGCTGTTTTTT. Translating gives CASGSHPGDGRPTGELFF.

V gene TRBV9 combines with J gene TRBJ1-2, with 9 bases lining up with TRBD1. With 4 bases clipped from V and 8 bases from J, the junction kept 6 bases outside the gene matches. Germline V gene sequence: CDR1 SGDLS, CDR2 YYNGEE. CDR3 size: 13 residues. For the CDR3, the DNA is TGTGCCAGCAGCACACGGACAGGGGAGGGCTACACCTTC. Its translation is CASSTRTGEGYTF.